A single sample gave rise to the 23 T cell receptor beta chains below, sequenced in a study of T cell changes during pregnancy in multiple sclerosis (dated by TCRdb to between 2017 and 2020). Library generation was performed with the immunoSEQ multiplex PCR assay. Held by TCRdb, this immuneACCESS table contains in-frame sequences only and omits some clones. Under half of the omission traces to an unresolved V gene where checked; the cause of the rest is unknown. For this sample the table gives 20,000 to 25,000 clones, of which around four fifths were detected only once. Jointly, the top ten make up less than 20% of the sample. Sequencing used CD8+ T cells from peripheral blood mononuclear cells, obtained in the first trimester of pregnancy. The receptors originated from a female donor in good health, enrolled as a control in a pregnancy study.

A single count supports this clone. The chain carries TRBV5-1 and TRBJ1-6; 7 nucleotides line up with TRBD1. The germline CDR1 and CDR2 sequences are SGHRS and YFSETQ. After removal of 1 base from V and 2 bases from J, the junction contained 6 bases not matched to a gene. This CDR3 has 17 amino acids. CDR3 coding DNA: TGCGCCAGCAGCTTGCTTGGGACAGAACCCTATAATTCACCCCTCCACTTT. The encoded protein is CASSLLGTEPYNSPLHF.

The CDR3 DNA reads as TGCGCCAGCAGGGTAGGGGATCAGCCCCAGCATTTT. The encoded protein is CASRVGDQPQHF. The chain joins TRBV10-1 to TRBJ1-5; perhaps TRBD1 as D (5 bases). CDR1 WNHNN and CDR2 SYGVQD come from the germline V gene (reference sequence). V lost 6 bases and J lost 5, with 8 bases in between. The CDR3 spans 12 residues.

The V gene is TRBV29-1, the J gene TRBJ2-5; TRBD2 might be the D (6 bases). Germline values: CDR1 SQVTM, CDR2 ANQGSEA. This CDR3 is 14 amino acids long. V was pared by 3 bases and J by 1 base, with 12 bases between. The CDR3 DNA reads TGCAGCGTTGAGGCGGGGCCAATCCAAGAGACCCAGTACTTC. Protein product: CSVEAGPIQETQYF. Full variable domain (rest looked up from reference TRBV29-1 and TRBJ2-5): SAVISQKPSRDICQRGTSLTIQCQVDSQVTMMFWYRQQPGQSLTLIATANQGSEATYESGFVIDKFPISRPNLTFSTLTVSNMSPEDSSIYLCSVEAGPIQETQYFGPGTRLLVL.

The chain uses TRBV5-1 and TRBJ1-2; D may be TRBD1 (5 bases). V was pared by 5 bases and J by 0 bases, with 17 bases between. Germline V CDR1 and CDR2: SGHRS, YFSETQ. CDR3 length: 16 residues. Written as DNA, the CDR3 is TGCGCCAGCAGTATCCATACAGGCAGCTCTAACTATGGCTACACCTTC. Translation: CASSIHTGSSNYGYTF.

The chain has TRBV11-3 and TRBJ2-1, with TRBD2 matching 7 bases. The V gene's germline CDR1 is SGHNT and CDR2 YENEEA. Losses at the gene ends were 0 bases for V and 4 bases for J; bases not matched to a gene: 3. The CDR3 length is 15 residues. CDR3 sequence reads: CASSLEPGGYNEQFF. The CDR3 region has the DNA TGTGCCAGCAGCTTAGAGCCGGGAGGTTACAATGAGCAGTTCTTC.

The chain has TRBV27 and TRBJ2-7, with D maybe TRBD1 (6 bases). CDR1 and CDR2 from the germline V gene are MNHEY and SMNVEV (reference sequence). V was cut by 5 bases and J by 2 bases, with 19 bases left in between. The CDR3 loop spans 16 amino acids. The CDR3 DNA is TGTGCCAGCAGTCCGGTACAGGACAGTATCACCTACGAGCAGTACTTC. It specifies CASSPVQDSITYEQYF.

J is TRBJ2-1 and V is TRBV4-3, with 8 nucleotides matching TRBD2. The CDR3 spans 17 residues. Germline V gene data show CDR1 as LGHNA and CDR2 as YSLEER. Germline trimming cut 0 bases from V and 2 bases from J; bases unmatched to any gene: 6. The CDR3 nucleotides are TGCGCCAGCAGCCAAGATAGGGGCGGGGGGCCCTACAATGAGCAGTTCTTC. Protein product: CASSQDRGGGPYNEQFF.

The chain links TRBV9 to TRBJ1-5, with D maybe TRBD1 (6 bases). The CDR3 covers 14 residues. The V gene's germline CDR1 is SGDLS and CDR2 YYNGEE. V lost 4 bases and J 6 bases, leaving 14 bases between the germline ends. The CDR3 bases are TGTGCCAGCAGCCCGCAGGGGAGTGGTCAGCCCCAGCATTTT. Its protein product is CASSPQGSGQPQHF. Together with reference TRBV9 and TRBJ1-5, the CDR3 gives the full variable domain: DSGVTQTPKHLITATGQRVTLRCSPRSGDLSVYWYQQSLDQGLQFLIQYYNGEERAKGNILERFSAQQFPDLHSELNLSSLELGDSALYFCASSPQGSGQPQHFGDGTRLSIL.

The chain carries TRBV28 and TRBJ1-5; 7 nucleotides match TRBD1. The J segment lost 12 bases and the V segment lost 6 bases, leaving 11 bases of the junction unmatched. Germline V lookup: CDR1 MDHEN, CDR2 SYDVKM. The CDR3 is made up of 13 amino acids. CDR3 in amino acids: CASRPSVTGLQHF. As DNA, the CDR3 is TGTGCCAGCAGACCAAGTGTGACAGGGCTCCAGCATTTT.

V and J are TRBV21-1 and TRBJ2-7; TRBD1, the table's D call, lacks a check against the DNA. TRBV21-1 is listed as a pseudogene. The CDR3 loop spans 12 amino acids. CDR3 nucleotide sequence: TGTGCCAGTACCGGGACAGGGTACGAGCAGTACTTC. Protein sequence: CASTGTGYEQYF.

The chain has TRBV6-4 and TRBJ2-3; 7 nucleotides match TRBD2. CDR1 is MRHNA and CDR2 is SNTAGT in the germline V gene. V was clipped by 2 bases and J by 0 bases; unmatched bases: 2. The CDR3 is 15 amino acids. In nucleotides, the CDR3 is TGTGCCAGCAGTGACAGCGGGGAAAGCACAGATACGCAGTATTTT. This translates into CASSDSGESTDTQYF.

This sequence joins TRBV29-1 and TRBJ2-7, with TRBD1 identical over 9 bases. In germline, CDR1 is SQVTM, CDR2 ANQGSEA. CDR3 size: 14 residues. Trimming removed 4 bases from V and 2 bases from J; junction bases left unmatched: 6. The DNA of the CDR3 is TGCAGCGTTGTGGGGACAGGGAACGCCTACGAGCAGTACTTC. Its protein product is CSVVGTGNAYEQYF.

The chain combines TRBV29-1 with TRBJ1-1; weak D call: TRBD1 (5 bases). The CDR3 contains 14 residues. Trimming removed 4 bases from V and 6 bases from J, with 18 bases in between. Germline-derived CDR1 and CDR2 are SQVTM and ANQGSEA. The CDR3 protein is CSVGVAGGDSEAFF. The CDR3, as DNA: TGCAGCGTTGGCGTGGCGGGGGGAGACTCTGAAGCTTTCTTT.

The rearrangement joins TRBV18 to TRBJ2-7; the D gene is possibly TRBD1 (5 bases). CDR3 length: 14 amino acids. Germline V gene data show CDR1 as KGHSH and CDR2 as LQKENI. Between the trimmed V and J ends, which lost 3 bases and 3 bases, there was a span of 12 bases. CDR3 nucleotide sequence: TGTGCCAGCTCACCTGGAAGGCAGGGCTACGAGCAGTACTTC. Its translation: CASSPGRQGYEQYF.

The J gene is TRBJ2-6, the V gene TRBV4-1; possible D gene TRBD1, 6 bases. The germline gives CDR1 MGHRA, CDR2 YSYEKL. This CDR3 is built from 16 residues. V lost 3 bases and J 2 bases, leaving 11 bases between the germline ends. The chain's CDR3 is CASSHYRETGANVLTF. CDR3 DNA sequence: TGCGCCAGCAGCCACTACAGGGAAACTGGGGCCAACGTCCTGACTTTC.

The chain joins TRBV4-2 to TRBJ1-2; 10 bases match TRBD1. V dropped 3 bases and J dropped 4; count of bases not matched to a gene: 5. The CDR3 totals 15 residues. The germline V gene encodes CDR1 LGHNA and CDR2 YNFKEQ. The CDR3 coding sequence is TGTGCCAGCAGCCAGGAGACAGGGGGCGGCTATGGCTACACCTTC. It yields the protein CASSQETGGGYGYTF.

The V call is TRBV15, the J call TRBJ1-2; perhaps TRBD1 as D (6 bases). The V gene lost 3 bases and the J gene lost 8 bases, with 19 bases spanning the gap. Looked up from germline, CDR1 is LNHNV and CDR2 is YYDKDF (reference sequence). This CDR3 region has 15 residues. The CDR3 nucleotides read TGTGCCACCAGCAGTGAGAGACAGGACCCGAAAGGCTACACCTTC. It yields the protein CATSSERQDPKGYTF. The variable domain in full, completed from reference TRBV15 and TRBJ1-2, reads DAMVIQNPRYQVTQFGKPVTLSCSQTLNHNVMYWYQQKSSQAPKLLFHYYDKDFNNEADTPDNFQSRRPNTSFCFLDIRSPGLGDTAMYLCATSSERQDPKGYTFGSGTRLTVV.

In this sample, this clone is medium-sized. The gene calls are TRBV6-4 and TRBJ2-7; no reliable D call. Germline V gene data show CDR1 as MRHNA and CDR2 as SNTAGT. This CDR3 has 13 amino acids. Trimming cost V 4 bases and J 5 bases, with 12 bases left between them. As DNA, the CDR3 is TGTGCCAGCAGTGTCCAGGCGTGGGACGAGCAGTACTTC. This encodes CASSVQAWDEQYF.

The chain combines TRBV28 with TRBJ1-1; 8 nucleotides agree with TRBD1. This CDR3 spans 15 amino acids. Germline lookup yields CDR1 MDHEN and CDR2 SYDVKM. V was pared by 7 bases and J by 5 bases, with 12 bases of the junction left unmatched. CDR3 in amino acids: CASTLPRGPRTEAFF. DNA for the CDR3: TGTGCCAGCACCCTACCCAGGGGGCCTCGTACTGAAGCTTTCTTT.

This chain connects TRBV4-2 to TRBJ2-2; 8 bases fit TRBD2. With V trimmed by 3 bases and J by 0 bases, 6 bases remained unmatched. Germline assignment: CDR1 LGHNA and CDR2 YNFKEQ. The length of the CDR3 is 17 residues. The CDR3 DNA reads as TGTGCCAGCAGCCACCACGGACTAGCAACGAACACCGGGGAGCTGTTTTTT. It encodes CASSHHGLATNTGELFF.

The J gene is TRBJ1-2, the V gene TRBV5-1; maybe TRBD1 (5 bases). The CDR3 loop spans 17 amino acids. With 3 bases removed from V and 6 bases from J, the gap between germline ends came to 24 bases. Germline V gives CDR1 SGHRS, CDR2 YFSETQ. This CDR3 is CASSSLATVPAVDGYTF. For the CDR3, the DNA is TGCGCCAGCAGCTCCTTGGCGACAGTTCCAGCTGTGGATGGCTACACCTTC.

For the CDR3, the DNA is TGTGCCAGCGGTTGGGGAGGGGCTAATGAAAAACTGTTTTTT. Amino acid sequence: CASGWGGANEKLFF. This chain connects TRBV6-4 to TRBJ1-4; possibly TRBD1 for D (5 bases). In germline, CDR1 is MRHNA, CDR2 SNTAGT. The CDR3 runs 14 residues. Between the trimmed V and J ends, which lost 8 bases and 3 bases, there was a span of 13 bases.

This clone was observed a few times. The rearrangement uses TRBV4-2 and TRBJ2-3; 12 positions agree with TRBD2. Unmatched junction bases numbered 6, after V lost 3 bases and J lost 5 bases. The CDR3 is 16 residues long. Germline lookup yields CDR1 LGHNA and CDR2 YNFKEQ. The CDR3 DNA is TGTGCCAGCAGCCACCGGACTAGCGGGGAGGTAGATACGCAGTATTTT. This sequence encodes CASSHRTSGEVDTQYF.